A selection of T cell receptor beta chains follows, all from one sample in a study of blood T cell repertoires in COVID-19. Produced via immunoSEQ multiplex PCR; TCRdb's table is partial and in-frame only. The data show approximately 140,000 clones, with around 89% seen just once and approximately 1.2% held by the top ten. What was sequenced was PBMCs or T cells enriched from blood (not recorded which). These receptors all stem from a young woman with acute COVID-19. The CDR3 runs from the conserved cysteine through the conserved F or W. A D gene is named only where the DNA matches it firmly. A row's size may be missing; if present it is once, few, many or a size class.

abundance	len	d_gene	v_gene	j_gene	CDR3aa	CDR3nt
once	10	.	TRBV12-3/TRBV12-4	TRBJ1-2	CASSFQGYTF	TGTGCCAGCAGTTTCCAGGGCTACACCTTC
.	15	.	TRBV2	TRBJ2-5	CASSELTGPQETQYF	TGTGCCAGCAGCGAACTGACAGGACCCCAAGAGACCCAGTACTTC
.	14	.	TRBV5-1	TRBJ1-2	CASSLERGIGGYTF	TGCGCCAGCAGCTTGGAGCGGGGGATTGGGGGCTACACCTTC
.	12	.	TRBV7-9	TRBJ2-1	CASSPPRNEQFF	TGTGCCAGCAGCCCTCCGCGCAATGAGCAGTTCTTC
.	15	.	TRBV27	TRBJ1-4	CASSLTGMTNEKLFF	TGTGCCAGCAGTTTAACAGGAATGACTAATGAAAAACTGTTTTTT
.	13	.	TRBV13	TRBJ1-2	CASSSDGNYGYTF	TGTGCCAGCAGCAGCGACGGCAACTATGGCTACACCTTC
.	13	.	TRBV7-2	TRBJ1-1	CASSSGGDTEAFF	TGTGCCAGCAGCTCCGGCGGGGACACTGAAGCTTTCTTT
few	13	.	TRBV9	TRBJ1-2	CASSVRANYGYTF	TGTGCCAGCAGCGTGAGAGCCAACTATGGCTACACCTTC
once	16	TRBD2	TRBV13	TRBJ2-4	CASSSQREGRGNIQYF	TGTGCCAGCAGCTCCCAGCGGGAGGGCCGAGGAAACATTCAGTACTTC
.	13	.	TRBV27	TRBJ1-2	CASSAQGPYGYTF	TGTGCCAGCAGTGCGCAGGGTCCCTATGGCTACACCTTC
.	15	TRBD1	TRBV7-2	TRBJ1-2	CASSFLGQGYGGYTF	TGTGCCAGCAGCTTCTTGGGACAGGGGTACGGTGGCTACACCTTC
.	13	.	TRBV30	TRBJ1-2	CAWSVAVGNGYTF	TGTGCCTGGAGTGTAGCCGTGGGCAATGGCTACACCTTC
once	15	.	TRBV7-9	TRBJ1-1	CASSLPWGLGTEAFF	TGTGCCAGCAGCCTGCCCTGGGGGCTGGGAACTGAAGCTTTCTTT
.	15	.	TRBV5-6	TRBJ2-5	CASSLYREGWETQYF	TGTGCCAGCAGCTTGTACAGGGAGGGTTGGGAGACCCAGTACTTC
.	14	.	TRBV28	TRBJ1-4	CASSRGGIFEKLFF	TGTGCCAGCAGCCGGGGGGGGATATTTGAAAAACTGTTTTTT
.	14	.	TRBV25-1	TRBJ1-6	CASSDTGNNSPLHF	TGTGCCAGCAGTGATACAGGGAATAATTCACCCCTCCACTTT
.	15	TRBD1	TRBV18	TRBJ1-5	CASSPQSGGDQPQHF	TGTGCCAGCTCACCACAATCAGGGGGCGATCAGCCCCAGCATTTT
.	14	TRBD1	TRBV7-9	TRBJ2-5	CASSHRDRGETQYF	TGTGCCAGCAGCCACCGGGACAGGGGGGAGACCCAGTACTTC
.	11	TRBD1	TRBV20-1	TRBJ2-7	CSVQGADEQYF	TGCAGTGTACAGGGGGCGGACGAGCAGTACTTC
.	13	.	TRBV6-1	TRBJ2-7	CASSEGTRTWQYF	TGTGCCAGCAGTGAAGGGACAAGGACGTGGCAGTACTTC
.	14	TRBD1	TRBV29-1	TRBJ2-1	CSIWDRGGYNEQFF	TGCAGCATCTGGGACAGGGGGGGGTACAATGAGCAGTTCTTC
.	14	.	TRBV30	TRBJ1-1	CAWSVRGMNTEAFF	TGTGCCTGGAGTGTTAGGGGCATGAACACTGAAGCTTTCTTT
.	16	TRBD2	TRBV28	TRBJ2-7	CASSPNGGGDLYEQYF	TGTGCCAGCAGTCCTAACGGGGGAGGGGACCTCTACGAGCAGTACTTC
.	16	TRBD1	TRBV18	TRBJ2-5	CASSPLGQGAQETQYF	TGTGCCAGCTCACCACTCGGACAGGGGGCGCAGGAGACCCAGTACTTC
.	13	.	TRBV30	TRBJ2-7	CAWSLQGPEGQYF	TGTGCCTGGAGTTTACAGGGCCCCGAAGGGCAGTACTTC
.	14	TRBD2	TRBV4-3	TRBJ2-7	CASSLSGGAGEQYF	TGCGCCAGCAGCCTGTCGGGAGGGGCCGGCGAGCAGTACTTC
.	14	TRBD1	TRBV7-2	TRBJ1-6	CASSEGQVVSPLHF	TGTGCCAGCAGCGAGGGACAGGTAGTATCACCCCTCCACTTT
.	15	.	TRBV13	TRBJ2-1	CASSLVQGPMNEQFF	TGTGCCAGCAGCTTAGTGCAGGGCCCTATGAATGAGCAGTTCTTC
few	15	.	TRBV6-5	TRBJ1-3	CASSFQGGSGNTIYF	TGTGCCAGCAGTTTTCAGGGAGGGTCTGGAAACACCATATATTTT
.	13	.	TRBV15	TRBJ2-1	CATSGEDYNEQFF	TGTGCCACCAGCGGGGAGGACTACAATGAGCAGTTCTTC
once	13	.	TRBV9	TRBJ1-1	CASSAPWHTEAFF	TGTGCCAGCAGCGCGCCCTGGCACACTGAAGCTTTCTTT
.	14	TRBD1	TRBV29-1	TRBJ2-1	CSAWGQGGINEQFF	TGCAGCGCCTGGGGACAGGGAGGTATCAATGAGCAGTTCTTC
.	15	.	TRBV28	TRBJ1-2	CASRAGQTSYYGYTF	TGTGCCAGCAGAGCAGGACAGACCTCTTACTATGGCTACACCTTC
.	12	.	TRBV27	TRBJ1-5	CASSFQDQPQHF	TGTGCCAGCAGTTTTCAGGATCAGCCCCAGCATTTT
once	14	.	TRBV19	TRBJ2-5	CASSWTALQETQYF	TGTGCCAGTAGTTGGACAGCCTTACAAGAGACCCAGTACTTC
once	15	TRBD2	TRBV11-1	TRBJ2-5	CASSLVGTSEETQYF	TGTGCCAGCAGCTTAGTCGGGACTAGCGAAGAGACCCAGTACTTC
few	13	TRBD2	TRBV11-3	TRBJ2-7	CAEGTSGSYEQYF	TGTGCCGAAGGGACTAGCGGCTCCTACGAGCAGTACTTC
.	15	.	TRBV18	TRBJ1-1	CASSPPEGWGTEAFF	TGTGCCAGCTCACCCCCGGAGGGTTGGGGGACTGAAGCTTTCTTT
.	12	TRBD2	TRBV3-1/TRBV3-2	TRBJ2-1	CASSQAAGAQFF	TGTGCCAGCAGCCAAGCAGCGGGAGCGCAGTTCTTC
.	15	TRBD2	TRBV11-2	TRBJ2-3	CASGRGTRGTDTQYF	TGTGCCAGCGGGAGGGGGACTAGAGGCACAGATACGCAGTATTTT
.	17	.	TRBV7-3	TRBJ2-5	CASSLTGAAGAGKTQYF	TGTGCCAGCAGCTTAACGGGGGCTGCGGGAGCGGGGAAGACCCAGTACTTC